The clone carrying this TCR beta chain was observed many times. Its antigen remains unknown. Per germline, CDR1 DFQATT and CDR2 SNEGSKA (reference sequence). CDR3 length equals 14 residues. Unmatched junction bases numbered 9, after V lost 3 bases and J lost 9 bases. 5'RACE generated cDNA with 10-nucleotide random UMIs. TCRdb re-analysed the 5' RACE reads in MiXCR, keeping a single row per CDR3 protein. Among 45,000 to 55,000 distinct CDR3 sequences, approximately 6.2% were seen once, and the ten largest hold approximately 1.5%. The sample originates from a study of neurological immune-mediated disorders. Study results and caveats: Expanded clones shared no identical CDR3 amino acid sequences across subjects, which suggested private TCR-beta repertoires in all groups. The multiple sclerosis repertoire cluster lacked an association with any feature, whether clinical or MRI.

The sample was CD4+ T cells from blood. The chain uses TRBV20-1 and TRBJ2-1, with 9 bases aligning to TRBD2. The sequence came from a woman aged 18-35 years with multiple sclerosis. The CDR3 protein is CSASAGGPFPEQFF. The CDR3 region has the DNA TGCAGTGCTAGCGCGGGGGGGCCTTTTCCTGAGCAGTTCTTC.